This T cell receptor (beta chain) was sequenced for a study of cytomegalovirus exposure and HLA in healthy donors. The primer mix had 60 Vbeta and 13 Jbeta primers. The assay was immunoSEQ multiplex PCR, and TCRdb's table has in-frame clones only and misses some. This table holds about 130,000 clones, approximately 80% found once. J lost 2 bases, V lost 4 bases, and 14 bases had no gene match. Germline V gives CDR1 SGHDT, CDR2 YYEEEE. This CDR3 contains 18 residues. This TCR was sampled from a young man in good health and CMV-seronegative. The V call is TRBV5-6, the J call TRBJ1-5, with 8 bases matching TRBD1. Sequenced input: PBMCs. CDR3: CASSRGQVFGGGNQPQHF. The CDR3 DNA reads TGTGCCAGCAGCCGGGGACAGGTCTTTGGGGGGGGCAATCAGCCCCAGCATTTT.